A single sample is the source of the 18 T cell receptor beta chains below, sequenced in a study of identical twins (dated by TCRdb to about 2016). The library relied on 5' RACE. These reads were obtained on an Illumina HiSeq 2000. In TCRdb, the public reads were trimmed at Q25 with fastp and aligned with MiXCR, with productive beta chains retained. Every entry covers one CDR3 protein and lists the most common genes and DNA from its rows. This sample lists hundreds of thousands of distinct CDR3 sequences; around an eighth were detected once. The ten largest make up roughly 1.6% of the sample. These same records also appear under a second study, on yellow fever vaccine responses in identical twins.

Sequenced: PBMCs. The source is a woman in her late teens or twenties in good health.

The chain joins TRBV12-5 to TRBJ2-1, with 9 nucleotides matching TRBD1. The CDR3 has 17 amino acids. The J segment lost 2 bases and the V segment lost 3 bases, leaving 8 bases of the junction unmatched. Germline assignment: CDR1 LGHNT and CDR2 FRNRAP. The CDR3 region has the DNA TGTGCTAGTGGTTTCGGGACAGGGTGGTCAACCTACAATGAGCAGTTCTTC. It codes for CASGFGTGWSTYNEQFF.

This clonotype was seen a handful of times. V gene TRBV20-1 combines with J gene TRBJ2-1; D gene unclear. Germline V gives CDR1 DFQATT, CDR2 SNEGSKA (reference sequence). V lost 1 base to trimming and J lost 8 bases, with 12 bases between them. CDR3 length equals 13 residues. CDR3 residues: CSARGQRLDEQFF. The CDR3 nucleotides read TGCAGTGCTAGAGGTCAGCGCCTGGATGAGCAGTTCTTC.

This clonotype was seen more than once but under ten times. CDR3 amino acids: CSARKLASDTGELFF. CDR3 nucleotides: TGCAGTGCTAGGAAATTAGCGTCAGACACCGGGGAGCTGTTTTTT. The J gene is TRBJ2-2, the V gene TRBV20-1; D is possibly TRBD2 (5 bases). V was cut by 3 bases and J by 3 bases, with 14 bases left in between. CDR1 and CDR2 (germline): DFQATT, SNEGSKA (reference sequence). The CDR3 length is 15 residues.

This clonotype was observed a few times. The chain joins TRBV5-1 to TRBJ2-3; D unresolved. The germline CDR1 and CDR2 sequences are SGHRS and YFSETQ. The V and J ends lost 4 bases and 2 bases respectively, with 14 bases between them. The CDR3 sequence is 15 residues long. In nucleotides, the CDR3 is TGCGCCAGCAGCGCCCAACAGTATATCACAGATACGCAGTATTTT. As protein: CASSAQQYITDTQYF.

This chain uses TRBV11-2 with TRBJ2-2, with TRBD2 as a possible D gene (6 bases). Germline CDR1 and CDR2: SGHAT and FQNNGV. Trimming cost V 5 bases and J 7 bases, with 11 bases left between them. This CDR3 has 13 amino acids. CDR3 coding DNA: TGTGCCAGCAGCCCTAGGGACTTCGGGGAGCTGTTTTTT. It is translated as CASSPRDFGELFF.

This chain uses TRBV7-9 with TRBJ2-1; TRBD2 is a possible D gene (6 bases). Germline V gene data show CDR1 as SEHNR and CDR2 as FQNEAQ (reference sequence). Trimming removed 6 bases from V and 8 bases from J, with 17 bases in between. The CDR3 is 14 amino acids. The CDR3 here is CASSGEASEDEQFF. CDR3 nucleotides: TGTGCCAGCAGTGGGGAGGCTAGCGAGGATGAGCAGTTCTTC. The complete variable domain, with remaining parts taken from reference TRBV7-9 and TRBJ2-1, reads DTGVSQNPRHKITKRGQNVTFRCDPISEHNRLYWYRQTLGQGPEFLTYFQNEAQLEKSRLLSDRFSAERPKGSFSTLEIQRTEQGDSAMYLCASSGEASEDEQFFGPGTRLTVL.

This clonotype was seen a few times. This chain connects TRBV3-1 to TRBJ2-7; the D gene is possibly TRBD2 (5 bases). CDR3 size: 15 residues. In germline, CDR1 is LGHDT, CDR2 YNNKEL (reference sequence). V was cut by 0 bases and J by 2 bases, with 11 bases left in between. As DNA, the CDR3 is TGTGCCAGCAGCCAAGAGCGGGCAGTTACCTACGAGCAGTACTTC. It yields the protein CASSQERAVTYEQYF.

The J gene is TRBJ2-3, the V gene TRBV12-3 or TRBV12-4; TRBD1 might be the D (6 bases). V lost 3 bases to trimming and J lost 10 bases, with 17 bases between them. The CDR3 length is 14 residues. CDR3 coding DNA: TGTGCCAGCAGTTTGAAGGACAGACCCCATTCGCAGTATTTT. Translating it yields CASSLKDRPHSQYF.

This clonotype was recorded many times. The J gene is TRBJ2-1, the V gene TRBV10-3; 11 positions agree with TRBD2. The CDR3 has 15 residues. V was clipped by 6 bases and J by 7 bases; unmatched bases: 8. Per germline, CDR1 ENHRY and CDR2 SYGVKD. The DNA for the CDR3 is TGTGCCATCAGGGAAGGACTAGCGGGTTATAATGAGCAGTTCTTC. Protein: CAIREGLAGYNEQFF.

This sequence joins TRBV15 and TRBJ2-2, with 12 bases matching TRBD1. This CDR3 region has 16 residues. Germline values: CDR1 LNHNV, CDR2 YYDKDF (reference sequence). With V trimmed by 3 bases and J by 7 bases, 6 bases remained unmatched. In DNA form, the CDR3 reads TGTGCCACCAGCAGGGCGGGACAGGGGGCGGACGGGGAGCTGTTTTTT. This sequence encodes CATSRAGQGADGELFF.

This clonotype showed up just a few times. The rearrangement uses TRBV24-1 and TRBJ1-5; D may be TRBD1 (5 bases). Per the germline V gene, CDR1 is KGHDR and CDR2 is SFDVKD. The CDR3 runs 13 residues. The V gene lost 5 bases and the J gene lost 4 bases, with 8 bases spanning the gap. CDR3 loop: CATSVWGNQPQHF. CDR3 DNA sequence: TGTGCCACCAGTGTATGGGGGAATCAGCCCCAGCATTTT.

This clonotype showed up just a few times. V gene TRBV12-3 or TRBV12-4 combines with J gene TRBJ2-3; D unclear. Trimming took off 6 bases at V and 6 bases at J, with 16 bases between the two ends. CDR3 length: 14 amino acids. CDR3 in DNA: TGTGCCAGCAGATATGACGGCGCGTGGGATACGCAGTATTTT. Its protein is CASRYDGAWDTQYF.

The chain has TRBV7-2 and TRBJ2-3; a possible D gene is TRBD2 (5 bases). CDR3 length: 14 residues. In germline, CDR1 is SGHTA, CDR2 FQGNSA. V lost 6 bases and J 5 bases, leaving 15 bases between the germline ends. The CDR3 region is CASRSGVPGDTQYF. The CDR3 DNA reads TGTGCCAGCAGATCCGGGGTCCCTGGAGATACGCAGTATTTT.

This clonotype was counted between two and nine times. The J gene is TRBJ2-7, the V gene TRBV12-3 or TRBV12-4; no clear D. This CDR3 spans 16 amino acids. V shed 3 bases and J shed 0 bases, with 15 bases lying between them. The CDR3 sequence is CASSLVSGRSSYEQYF. DNA for the CDR3: TGTGCCAGCAGTTTGGTTTCGGGTAGGAGCTCCTACGAGCAGTACTTC.

This clonotype was detected ten times or more. V and J are TRBV12-3 or TRBV12-4 and TRBJ1-3; possible D gene TRBD1, 5 bases. The CDR3 extends over 17 amino acids. The ends were cut back, 2 bases at V and 2 bases at J, with 16 bases in the middle. The CDR3, as DNA: TGTGCCAGCAGTTTAAACGGATTACGGACAACTGGAAACACCATATATTTT. This encodes CASSLNGLRTTGNTIYF.

This clonotype was found many times. The chain employs TRBV2 and TRBJ1-1, with 10 bases fitting TRBD1. Germline V gene data show CDR1 as SNHLY and CDR2 as FYNNEI. CDR3 size: 15 residues. J gave up 5 bases and V 10 bases, and 13 bases lay outside the gene matches. CDR3 nucleotides: TGTGCCATCCTAAGACAGGGGGCGCGGGGTACTGAAGCTTTCTTT. Its protein is CAILRQGARGTEAFF.

V usage is TRBV18 and J usage is TRBJ2-3, with 9 bases matching TRBD1. Germline V CDR1 and CDR2: KGHSH, LQKENI. CDR3 length equals 15 residues. V shed 0 bases and J 7 bases; nucleotides not matched to a gene: 5. The CDR3 loop is CASSPPVTGGNTQYF. CDR3 in DNA: TGTGCCAGCTCACCACCGGTGACAGGGGGAAATACGCAGTATTTT. Full variable domain (rest looked up from reference TRBV18 and TRBJ2-3): NAGVMQNPRHLVRRRGQEARLRCSPMKGHSHVYWYRQLPEEGLKFMVYLQKENIIDESGMPKERFSAEFPKEGPSILRIQQVVRGDSAAYFCASSPPVTGGNTQYFGPGTRLTVL.

This clonotype was seen a few times. The chain employs TRBV5-1 and TRBJ2-2; TRBD1 aligns across 12 bases. The CDR3 contains 17 residues. Germline V gene sequence: CDR1 SGHRS, CDR2 YFSETQ. The trim removed 5 bases at V and 4 bases at J, leaving 9 bases unmatched. CDR3 in DNA: TGCGCCAGCAGAAGCCGGGACAGGGGGCCGCTCACCGGGGAGCTGTTTTTT. It translates to CASRSRDRGPLTGELFF.